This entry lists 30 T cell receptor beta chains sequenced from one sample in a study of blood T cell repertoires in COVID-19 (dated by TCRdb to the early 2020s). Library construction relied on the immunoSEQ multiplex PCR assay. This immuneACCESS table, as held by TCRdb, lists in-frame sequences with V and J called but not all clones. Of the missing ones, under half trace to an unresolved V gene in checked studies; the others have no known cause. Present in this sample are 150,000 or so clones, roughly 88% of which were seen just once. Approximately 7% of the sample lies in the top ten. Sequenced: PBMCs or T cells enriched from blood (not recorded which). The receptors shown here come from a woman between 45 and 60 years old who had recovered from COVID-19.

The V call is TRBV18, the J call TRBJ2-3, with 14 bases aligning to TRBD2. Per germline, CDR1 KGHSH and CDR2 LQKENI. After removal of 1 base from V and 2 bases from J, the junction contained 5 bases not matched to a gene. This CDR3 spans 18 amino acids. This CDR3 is CASSPRATSGGATDTQYF. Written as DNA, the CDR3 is TGTGCCAGCTCACCACGCGCGACTAGCGGGGGGGCCACAGATACGCAGTATTTT. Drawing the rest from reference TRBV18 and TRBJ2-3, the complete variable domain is NAGVMQNPRHLVRRRGQEARLRCSPMKGHSHVYWYRQLPEEGLKFMVYLQKENIIDESGMPKERFSAEFPKEGPSILRIQQVVRGDSAAYFCASSPRATSGGATDTQYFGPGTRLTVL.

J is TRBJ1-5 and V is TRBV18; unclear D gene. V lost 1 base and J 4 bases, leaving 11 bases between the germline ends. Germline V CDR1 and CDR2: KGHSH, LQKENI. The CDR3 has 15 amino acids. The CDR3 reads CASSPREKVNQPQHF. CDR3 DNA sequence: TGTGCCAGCTCACCACGCGAGAAAGTAAATCAGCCCCAGCATTTT. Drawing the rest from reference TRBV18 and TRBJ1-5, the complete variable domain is NAGVMQNPRHLVRRRGQEARLRCSPMKGHSHVYWYRQLPEEGLKFMVYLQKENIIDESGMPKERFSAEFPKEGPSILRIQQVVRGDSAAYFCASSPREKVNQPQHFGDGTRLSIL.

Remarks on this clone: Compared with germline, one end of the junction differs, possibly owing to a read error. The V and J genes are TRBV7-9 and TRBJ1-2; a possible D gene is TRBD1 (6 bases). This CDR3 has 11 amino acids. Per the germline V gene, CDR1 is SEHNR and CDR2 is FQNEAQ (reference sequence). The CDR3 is CASSLGDRLNF. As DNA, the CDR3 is TGTGCCAGCAGCTTAGGAGACAGGCTGAACTTC.

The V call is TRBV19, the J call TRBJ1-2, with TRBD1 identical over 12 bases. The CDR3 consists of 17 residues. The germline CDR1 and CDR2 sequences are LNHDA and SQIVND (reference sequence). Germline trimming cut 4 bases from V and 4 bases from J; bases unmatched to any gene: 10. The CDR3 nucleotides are TGTGCCAGTAGTACGATCTCCCCGGGACAGGGGGCCTATGGCTACACCTTC. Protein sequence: CASSTISPGQGAYGYTF.

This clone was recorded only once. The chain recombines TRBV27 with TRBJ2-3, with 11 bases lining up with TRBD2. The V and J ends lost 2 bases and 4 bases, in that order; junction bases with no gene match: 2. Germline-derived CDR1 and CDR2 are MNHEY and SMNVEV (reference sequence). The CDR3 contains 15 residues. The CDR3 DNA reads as TGTGCCAGCAGTTTAACACTAGCGGGGGCAGATACGCAGTATTTT. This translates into CASSLTLAGADTQYF.

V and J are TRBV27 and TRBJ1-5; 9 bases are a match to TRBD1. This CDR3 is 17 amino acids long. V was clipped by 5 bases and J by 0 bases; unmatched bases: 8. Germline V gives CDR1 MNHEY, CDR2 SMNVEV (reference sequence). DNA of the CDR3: TGTGCCAGCAGTCGCACCGGACAGGGGTATAGCAATCAGCCCCAGCATTTT. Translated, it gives CASSRTGQGYSNQPQHF.

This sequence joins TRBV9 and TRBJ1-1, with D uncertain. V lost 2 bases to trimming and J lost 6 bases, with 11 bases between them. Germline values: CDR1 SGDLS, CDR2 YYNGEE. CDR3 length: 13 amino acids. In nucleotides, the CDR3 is TGTGCCAGCAGCGTCCAGGTGGGAGCTGAAGCTTTCTTT. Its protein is CASSVQVGAEAFF. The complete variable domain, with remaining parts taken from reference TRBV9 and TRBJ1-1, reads DSGVTQTPKHLITATGQRVTLRCSPRSGDLSVYWYQQSLDQGLQFLIQYYNGEERAKGNILERFSAQQFPDLHSELNLSSLELGDSALYFCASSVQVGAEAFFGQGTRLTVV.

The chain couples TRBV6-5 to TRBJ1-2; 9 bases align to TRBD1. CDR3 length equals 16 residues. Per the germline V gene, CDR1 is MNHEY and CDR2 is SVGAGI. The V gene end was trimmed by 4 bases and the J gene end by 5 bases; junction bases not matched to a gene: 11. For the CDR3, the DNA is TGTGCCAGCAGTTCGGTCGGGACAGGGAATCTTTATGGCTACACCTTC. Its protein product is CASSSVGTGNLYGYTF.

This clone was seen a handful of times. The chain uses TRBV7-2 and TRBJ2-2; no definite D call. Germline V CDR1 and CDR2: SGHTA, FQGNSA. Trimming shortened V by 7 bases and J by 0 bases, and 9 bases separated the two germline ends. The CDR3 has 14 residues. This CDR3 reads CASIWATNTGELFF. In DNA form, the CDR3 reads TGTGCCAGCATCTGGGCCACGAACACCGGGGAGCTGTTTTTT.

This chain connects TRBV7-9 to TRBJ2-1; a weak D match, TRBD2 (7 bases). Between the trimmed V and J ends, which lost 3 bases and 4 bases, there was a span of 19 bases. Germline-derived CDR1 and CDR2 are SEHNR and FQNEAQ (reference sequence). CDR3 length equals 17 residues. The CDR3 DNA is TGTGCCAGCAGCTTCCCCAAAGGGGGGGGGCCTTACAATGAGCAGTTCTTC. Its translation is CASSFPKGGGPYNEQFF.

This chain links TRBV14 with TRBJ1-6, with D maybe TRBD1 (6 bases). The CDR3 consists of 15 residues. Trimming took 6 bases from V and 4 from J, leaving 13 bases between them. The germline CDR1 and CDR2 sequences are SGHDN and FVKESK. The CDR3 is CASRAGALYNSPLHF. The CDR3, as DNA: TGTGCCAGCAGGGCGGGGGCACTATATAATTCACCCCTCCACTTT.

For the CDR3, the DNA is TGCAGCGTCAGGACTAGCGAGACCCAGTACTTC. This codes for CSVRTSETQYF. The V call is TRBV29-1, the J call TRBJ2-5, with 8 positions matching TRBD2. Germline CDR1 and CDR2: SQVTM and ANQGSEA. This CDR3 contains 11 residues. V was pared by 6 bases and J by 5 bases, with 2 bases of the junction left unmatched.

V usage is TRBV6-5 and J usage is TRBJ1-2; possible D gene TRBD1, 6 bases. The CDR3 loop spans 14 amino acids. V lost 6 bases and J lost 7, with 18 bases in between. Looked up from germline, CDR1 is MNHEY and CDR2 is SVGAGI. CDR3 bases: TGTGCCAGCAGGGACTCTAAGGGGGGGACTGGCTACACCTTC. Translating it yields CASRDSKGGTGYTF.

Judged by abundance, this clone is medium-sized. The CDR3 loop reads CASSLFARGNSPLHF. CDR3 DNA: TGTGCCAGCAGTTTGTTTGCCAGGGGAAATTCACCCCTCCACTTT. This sequence joins TRBV27 and TRBJ1-6, with D possibly TRBD1 on 6 matching bases. The CDR3 runs 15 residues. Germline V gene lookup returns CDR1 MNHEY and CDR2 SMNVEV (reference sequence). Deletions cut 3 bases from V and 7 bases from J, with 13 bases between.

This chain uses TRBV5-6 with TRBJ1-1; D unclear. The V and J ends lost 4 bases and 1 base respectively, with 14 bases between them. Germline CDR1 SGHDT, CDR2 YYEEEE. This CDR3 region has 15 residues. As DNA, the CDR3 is TGTGCCAGCAGCATAACTCGGGTTCGGAACACTGAAGCTTTCTTT. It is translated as CASSITRVRNTEAFF.

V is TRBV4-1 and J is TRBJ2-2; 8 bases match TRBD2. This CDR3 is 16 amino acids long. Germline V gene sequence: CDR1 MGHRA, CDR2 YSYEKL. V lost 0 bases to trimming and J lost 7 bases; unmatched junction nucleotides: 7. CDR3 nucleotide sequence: TGCGCCAGCAGCCAAGAGCCAGCGGGGGCGGTCGGGGAGCTGTTTTTT. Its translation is CASSQEPAGAVGELFF.

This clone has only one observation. CDR3 bases: TGCAGCGTTCAGGACTCTGGAAACACCATATATTTT. Translation gives CSVQDSGNTIYF. The genes are TRBV29-1 and TRBJ1-3, with no clear D. CDR3 length equals 12 residues. Germline V gene sequence: CDR1 SQVTM, CDR2 ANQGSEA. The germline V and J ends were trimmed by 5 bases and 0 bases, with 5 bases remaining between them.

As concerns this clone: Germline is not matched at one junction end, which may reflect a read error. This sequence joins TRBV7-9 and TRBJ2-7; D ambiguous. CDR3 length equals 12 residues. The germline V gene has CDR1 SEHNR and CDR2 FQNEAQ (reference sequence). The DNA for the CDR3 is TGTGCCAGCAGCTTAGGCCGGCAGAGGAAGTTCTTC. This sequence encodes CASSLGRQRKFF.

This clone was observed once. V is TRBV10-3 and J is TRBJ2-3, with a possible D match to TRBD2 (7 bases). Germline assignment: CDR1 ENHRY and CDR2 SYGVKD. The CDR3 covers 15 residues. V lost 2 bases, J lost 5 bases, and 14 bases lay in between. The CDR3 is CAISEPWRGRDTQYF. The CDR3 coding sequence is TGTGCCATCAGTGAGCCTTGGCGGGGGCGAGATACGCAGTATTTT.

The CDR3 nucleotides are TGTGCCAGCAGCTGGGGACAGGGGGACACCGGGGAGCTGTTTTTT. Encoded protein: CASSWGQGDTGELFF. The chain carries TRBV5-6 and TRBJ2-2; TRBD1 matches at 11 bases. This CDR3 comprises 15 residues. The trim removed 3 bases at V and 3 bases at J, leaving 1 base unmatched. From germline, CDR1 is SGHDT and CDR2 YYEEEE. Drawing the rest from reference TRBV5-6 and TRBJ2-2, the complete variable domain is DAGVTQSPTHLIKTRGQQVTLRCSPKSGHDTVSWYQQALGQGPQFIFQYYEEEERQRGNFPDRFSGHQFPNYSSELNVNALLLGDSALYLCASSWGQGDTGELFFGEGSRLTVL.

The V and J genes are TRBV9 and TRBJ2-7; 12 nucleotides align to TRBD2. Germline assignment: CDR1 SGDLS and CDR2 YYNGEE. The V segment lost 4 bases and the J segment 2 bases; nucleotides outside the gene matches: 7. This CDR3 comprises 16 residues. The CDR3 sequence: CASSPKSSGGAYEQYF. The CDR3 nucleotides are TGTGCCAGCAGCCCTAAGTCTAGCGGGGGGGCCTACGAGCAGTACTTC.

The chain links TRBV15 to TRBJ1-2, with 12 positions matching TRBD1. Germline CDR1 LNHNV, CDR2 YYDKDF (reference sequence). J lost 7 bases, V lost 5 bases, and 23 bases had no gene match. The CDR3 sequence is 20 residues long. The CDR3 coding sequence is TGTGCCACCAGCTTCCCCGGGACAGGGGGCGGTGGAATGGGGCGGAGTGGCTACACCTTC. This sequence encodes CATSFPGTGGGGMGRSGYTF.

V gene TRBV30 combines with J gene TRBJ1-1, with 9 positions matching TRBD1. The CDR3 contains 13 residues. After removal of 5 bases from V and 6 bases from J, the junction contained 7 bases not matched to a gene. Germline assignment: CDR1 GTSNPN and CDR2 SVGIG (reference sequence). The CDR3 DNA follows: TGTGCCTGGGGGGGACAGGGCGGCTCTGAAGCTTTCTTT. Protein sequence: CAWGGQGGSEAFF. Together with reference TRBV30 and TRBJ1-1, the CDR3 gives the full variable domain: SQTIHQWPATLVQPVGSPLSLECTVEGTSNPNLYWYRQAAGRGLQLLFYSVGIGQISSEVPQNLSASRPQDRQFILSSKKLLLSDSGFYLCAWGGQGGSEAFFGQGTRLTVV.

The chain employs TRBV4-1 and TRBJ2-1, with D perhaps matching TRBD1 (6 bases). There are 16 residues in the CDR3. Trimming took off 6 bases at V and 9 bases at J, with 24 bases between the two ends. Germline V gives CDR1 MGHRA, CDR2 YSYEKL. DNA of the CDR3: TGCGCCAGCAGTCTGCAGGCCCCAGGGGACGGTAGTGAGCAGTTCTTC. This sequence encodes CASSLQAPGDGSEQFF.

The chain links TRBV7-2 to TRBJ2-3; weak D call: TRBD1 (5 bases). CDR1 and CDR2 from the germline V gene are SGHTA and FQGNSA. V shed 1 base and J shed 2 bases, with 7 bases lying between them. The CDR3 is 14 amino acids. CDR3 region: CASSLETVTDTQYF. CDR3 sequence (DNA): TGTGCCAGCAGCTTAGAGACAGTCACAGATACGCAGTATTTT.

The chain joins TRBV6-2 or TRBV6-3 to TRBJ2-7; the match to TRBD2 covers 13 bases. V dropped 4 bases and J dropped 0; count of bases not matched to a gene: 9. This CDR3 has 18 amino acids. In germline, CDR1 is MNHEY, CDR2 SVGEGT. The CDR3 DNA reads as TGTGCCAGCAGTTTCCCGACTAGCGGGGGGAGTAGCTCCTACGAGCAGTACTTC. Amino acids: CASSFPTSGGSSSYEQYF.

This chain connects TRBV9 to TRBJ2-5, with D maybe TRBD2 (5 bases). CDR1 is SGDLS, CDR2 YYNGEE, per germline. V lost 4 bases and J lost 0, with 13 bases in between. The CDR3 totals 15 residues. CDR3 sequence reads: CASSPEGKYQETQYF. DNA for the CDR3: TGTGCCAGCAGCCCAGAGGGCAAGTACCAAGAGACCCAGTACTTC.

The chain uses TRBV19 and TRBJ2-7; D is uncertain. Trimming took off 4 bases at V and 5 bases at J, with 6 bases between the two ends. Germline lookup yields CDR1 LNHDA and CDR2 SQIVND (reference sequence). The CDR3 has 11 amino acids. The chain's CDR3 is CASSTVDEQYF. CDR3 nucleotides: TGTGCCAGTAGTACGGTAGACGAGCAGTACTTC.

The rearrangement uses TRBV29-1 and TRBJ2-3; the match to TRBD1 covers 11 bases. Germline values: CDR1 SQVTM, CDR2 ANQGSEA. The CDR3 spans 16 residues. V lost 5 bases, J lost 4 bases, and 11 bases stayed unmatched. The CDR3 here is CSVYNWGQGGSDTQYF. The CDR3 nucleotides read TGCAGCGTTTATAATTGGGGACAGGGGGGTTCAGATACGCAGTATTTT.

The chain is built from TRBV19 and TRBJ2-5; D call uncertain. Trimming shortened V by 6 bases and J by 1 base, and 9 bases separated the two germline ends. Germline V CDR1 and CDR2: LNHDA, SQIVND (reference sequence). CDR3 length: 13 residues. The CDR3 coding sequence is TGTGCCAGTAGAGCCAACGCCCAAGAGACCCAGTACTTC. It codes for CASRANAQETQYF.